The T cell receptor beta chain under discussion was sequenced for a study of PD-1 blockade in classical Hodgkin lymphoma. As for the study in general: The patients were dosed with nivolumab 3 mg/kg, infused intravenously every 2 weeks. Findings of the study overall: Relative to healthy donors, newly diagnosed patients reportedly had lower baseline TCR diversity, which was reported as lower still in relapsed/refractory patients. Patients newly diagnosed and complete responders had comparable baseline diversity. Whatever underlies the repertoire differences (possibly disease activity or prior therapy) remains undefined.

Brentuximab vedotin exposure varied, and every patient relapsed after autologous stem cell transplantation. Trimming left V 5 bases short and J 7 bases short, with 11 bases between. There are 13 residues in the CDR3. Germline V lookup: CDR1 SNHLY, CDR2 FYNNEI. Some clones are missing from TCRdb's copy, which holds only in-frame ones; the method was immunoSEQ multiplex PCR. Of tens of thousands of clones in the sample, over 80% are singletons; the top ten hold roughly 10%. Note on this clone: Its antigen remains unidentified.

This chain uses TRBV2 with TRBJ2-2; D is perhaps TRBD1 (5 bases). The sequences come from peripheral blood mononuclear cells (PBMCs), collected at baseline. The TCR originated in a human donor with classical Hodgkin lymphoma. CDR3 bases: TGTGCCAGCAGTTACAGGATTGTCGGGGAGCTGTTTTTT. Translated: CASSYRIVGELFF.